Sequencing of this T cell receptor (beta chain) was carried out in a study of T cell responses to AZD1222 COVID-19 vaccine. Overall study results and limits: None of the repertoires were sampled until the peak T cell response had passed. The donor group comprised mostly white British people and more females; the analysis possibly underestimated clonal diversity.

On this clone: Its antigen remains unidentified.

Assay: immunoSEQ multiplex PCR; the TCRdb copy retains only in-frame clones and omits some. The sample lists roughly 150,000 clones, roughly nine tenths occurring once. The ends were cut back, 0 bases at V and 0 bases at J, with 7 bases in the middle. Germline assignment: CDR1 MNHEY and CDR2 SMNVEV (reference sequence). The CDR3 has 15 residues. Sequenced here: peripheral blood, sampled 28 days after the second AZD1222 dose. This TCR came from an adult who received the AZD1222 COVID-19 vaccine. V and J are TRBV27 and TRBJ2-3; D not resolved. The CDR3 sequence is CASSLSMMSTDTQYF. The CDR3 nucleotides read TGTGCCAGCAGTTTATCGATGATGAGCACAGATACGCAGTATTTT.